A single sample gave rise to the 17 T cell receptor beta chains below, sequenced in a study of molecular identifiers for immune sequencing clone quantification. TCRdb re-called the PCR reads through MiXCR, storing one row per CDR3 protein. The sample lists 400,000 to 600,000 distinct CDR3 sequences, around 25% occurring once. The specimen sequenced was naive CD8+ T cells from blood, with Jurkat cell RNA spiked in. Described subset: FACS-sorted CD8+CD4-CCR7+CD45RA+ naive T cells. These receptors all come from a human donor in good health. Some libraries in this study had Jurkat cell RNA spiked in.

This clonotype has only a few counts. Its ends do not fully match the called genes, so a read error is possible. The V gene is TRBV5-3, the J gene TRBJ1-2, with D possibly being TRBD1 (6 bases). TRBV5-3 belongs to the ORF category, with a function that is uncertain. CDR3 length: 15 residues. CDR3: CASSFPNRESYGHTF. Written as DNA, the CDR3 is TGTGCCAGCAGCTTCCCAAACAGGGAGTCCTATGGCCACACCTTC.

Concerning this clonotype itself: One end of the junction is discordant with germline, which a read error may explain. This chain links TRBV4-3 with TRBJ2-1; 7 nucleotides line up with TRBD2. The germline V gene encodes CDR1 LGHNA and CDR2 YSLEER. The CDR3 is 14 amino acids. In DNA, the CDR3 is TGCGCCGGCAGCGGACGGGACTATAACAATGAGCAGTTCTTC. It specifies CAGSGRDYNNEQFF.

Only a few counts were recorded for this clonotype. This chain links TRBV13 with TRBJ2-1; D not resolved. Germline V CDR1 and CDR2: PRHDT, FYEKMQ (reference sequence). The CDR3 has 12 amino acids. Trimming stripped 1 base from V and 12 bases from J, with 10 bases between. CDR3 DNA sequence: TGTGCCAGCAGCTTAGAAGCTCGTGGGCAGTTCTTC. It is translated as CASSLEARGQFF.

A few counts support this clonotype. The V and J genes are TRBV6-2 or TRBV6-3 and TRBJ1-5, with 10 bases fitting TRBD1. The CDR3 consists of 16 residues. V dropped 8 bases and J dropped 3; count of bases not matched to a gene: 10. CDR1 and CDR2 from the germline V gene are MNHEY and SVGEGT. The CDR3 DNA is TGTGCCAGCTATGGGACAGGGGAAGGGGCCAATCAGCCCCAGCATTTT. This translates into CASYGTGEGANQPQHF.

This clonotype was seen ten or more times. This chain connects TRBV29-1 to TRBJ1-1, with no clear D. CDR1 SQVTM and CDR2 ANQGSEA come from the germline V gene. The CDR3 has 12 amino acids. V was pared by 1 base and J by 8 bases, with 11 bases between. The CDR3 region has the DNA TGCAGCGTTGAAGTATCAGGCAGGGAAGCTTTCTTT. It translates to CSVEVSGREAFF.

About this clonotype: One junction end disagrees with the germline gene, perhaps due to a read error. The J gene is TRBJ2-7, the V gene TRBV2; maybe TRBD1 (6 bases). Germline lookup yields CDR1 SNHLY and CDR2 FYNNEI. The CDR3 contains 13 residues. CDR3 region: CASGEDPGDEQYF. DNA for the CDR3: TGTGCCAGCGGTGAGGACCCAGGGGACGAGCAGTACTTC. Using reference TRBV2 and TRBJ2-7 for the parts outside the CDR3, the full variable domain is EPEVTQTPSHQVTQMGQEVILRCVPISNHLYFYWYRQILGQKVEFLVSFYNNEISEKSEIFDDQFSVERPDGSNFTLKIRSTKLEDSAMYFCASGEDPGDEQYFGPGTRLTVT.

Notes on this clonotype: Possible read error: a much larger clone is one base away. The genes are TRBV12-3 or TRBV12-4 and TRBJ1-1; D might be TRBD1 (5 bases). The CDR3 is made up of 15 amino acids. This CDR3 is CASSPTQGSDTEALF. Here the CDR3 DNA reads TGTGCCAGCAGCCCTACTCAGGGTTCGGACACTGAAGCTCTCTTT.

This clonotype was detected ten times or more. The genes are TRBV25-1 and TRBJ2-7; possibly TRBD1 for D (5 bases). The CDR3 is 15 amino acids. The germline V gene has CDR1 MGHDK and CDR2 SYGVNS. V lost 3 bases and J lost 2, with 14 bases in between. CDR3 region: CASSDPRTYTYEQYF. The CDR3 nucleotides are TGTGCCAGCAGTGACCCTCGGACATACACCTACGAGCAGTACTTC.

This clonotype came up many times. One junction end does not reproduce the germline sequence, and a read error may be involved. This sequence joins TRBV4-1 and TRBJ2-7; 7 bases map to TRBD1. CDR1 is MGHRA and CDR2 is YSYEKL in the germline V gene. The CDR3 is made up of 14 amino acids. The DNA of the CDR3 is TGCGCCAGTAGCCCCGGACAGGATTCCTACGAGCAGTACTTC. Translated: CASSPGQDSYEQYF.

Concerning this clonotype: A read error is possible here, since a much larger clone lies one base away. The rearrangement uses TRBV9 and TRBJ2-7, with a possible D match to TRBD1 (5 bases). The V and J ends lost 3 bases and 0 bases respectively, with 13 bases between them. CDR1 is SGDLS, CDR2 YYNGEE, per germline. This CDR3 is built from 15 residues. The CDR3 reads CASSARTSDSYEQYF. CDR3 coding DNA: TGTGCCAGCAGCGCCAGGACATCTGACTCCTACGAGCAGTACTTC.

This clonotype has only a few counts. The chain is built from TRBV7-9 and TRBJ2-6, with D perhaps matching TRBD1 (5 bases). CDR1 SEHNR and CDR2 FQNEAQ come from the germline V gene (reference sequence). V was trimmed by 8 bases and J by 5 bases, leaving 7 bases between them. This CDR3 contains 12 residues. CDR3 sequence (DNA): TGTGCCAGCCCGGACAGGGCCAACGTCCTGACTTTC. Encoded protein: CASPDRANVLTF.

This clonotype was recorded only once. This may arise from a read error, as a much more abundant clone is one base away. This chain connects TRBV7-9 to TRBJ1-1; no reliable D call. The germline CDR1 and CDR2 sequences are SEHNR and FQNEAQ (reference sequence). The CDR3 has 15 amino acids. The CDR3 loop reads CAGSALGEMNTEAFF. The CDR3 coding sequence is TGTGCCGGCAGCGCCCTTGGAGAAATGAACACTGAAGCTTTCTTT.

As for this clonotype: At one boundary the junction diverges from the germline segment, which might be a read error. This chain links TRBV13 with TRBJ1-1; no firm D call. Germline CDR1 and CDR2: PRHDT and FYEKMQ (reference sequence). CDR3 length: 14 amino acids. The CDR3 loop is CASSLGRQYTGAFF. As DNA, the CDR3 is TGTGCCAGCAGCTTAGGCCGCCAGTACACTGGAGCTTTCTTT.

The chain links TRBV9 to TRBJ1-3, with D perhaps matching TRBD1 (6 bases). The V and J ends lost 0 bases and 1 base respectively, with 11 bases between them. CDR1 and CDR2 from the germline V gene are SGDLS and YYNGEE. The CDR3 has 16 amino acids. CDR3 sequence reads: CASSVAVGASGNTIYF. In DNA form, the CDR3 reads TGTGCCAGCAGCGTAGCTGTGGGGGCATCTGGAAACACCATATATTTT.

V usage is TRBV27 and J usage is TRBJ1-5; tentatively, D is TRBD1 (5 bases). CDR3 length equals 14 residues. Trimming removed 8 bases from V and 5 bases from J, with 16 bases in between. CDR1 and CDR2 (germline): MNHEY, SMNVEV (reference sequence). CDR3 DNA sequence: TGTGCCAGCGGGTTTTCAGGGTTGGATCAGCCCCAGCATTTT. Encoded protein: CASGFSGLDQPQHF.

The sample holds a few counts of this clonotype. The chain employs TRBV29-1 and TRBJ2-7; 7 bases map to TRBD1. This CDR3 comprises 14 residues. The germline gives CDR1 SQVTM, CDR2 ANQGSEA. J was trimmed by 1 base and V by 6 bases; bases with no gene match: 9. The CDR3 spells CSVLQGKTSYEQYF. The CDR3 DNA sequence: TGCAGCGTACTACAGGGGAAAACGTCCTACGAGCAGTACTTC.

This clonotype was detected many times. This chain links TRBV29-1 with TRBJ2-2, with unresolved D. Trimming took 5 bases from V and 1 from J, leaving 8 bases between them. Germline V CDR1 and CDR2: SQVTM, ANQGSEA. This CDR3 has 13 residues. The CDR3 is CSVQGLNTGELFF. The CDR3, as DNA: TGCAGCGTTCAAGGCCTGAACACCGGGGAGCTGTTTTTT.